This T cell receptor beta chain was recovered during a study of naive and memory T cell subsets. Study observations and caveats: Especially in CD8 cells, naive repertoires contained a few larger clonotypes, possibly CD45RA-re-expressing memory cells.

In regard to this clonotype: Its specificity is not known.

Two oligonucleotides, mixed equimolar, formed the beta constant-region primer covering TRBC1 and TRBC2. Ligated cDNA was amplified by four rounds of PCR with nested alpha and beta constant-region primers and SP2. One entry per CDR3 protein, called by TCRdb with MiXCR from the UMI-ligation and nested PCR reads. The sample includes roughly 150,000 distinct CDR3 sequences, about a fifth of them seen just once. Sequenced input: naive CD8+ T cells from blood. This receptor was identified in a human donor in good health.

The CDR3 region is CASDIGRDSPPSYEQYF. CDR3 DNA: TGTGCCAGCGACATAGGCCGGGACTCCCCACCCTCTTACGAGCAGTACTTC. This rearrangement joins TRBV2 to TRBJ2-7; D is possibly TRBD2 (6 bases). With 8 bases removed from V and 4 bases from J, the gap between germline ends came to 27 bases. The length of the CDR3 is 17 residues. Germline-derived CDR1 and CDR2 are SNHLY and FYNNEI.